Below are 23 T cell receptor beta chains sequenced from a single sample in a study of T-cell memory formation after mild COVID-19. TCRdb called the 5' RACE reads again in MiXCR, with one record for every CDR3 protein. The sample has about 240,000 distinct CDR3 sequences, roughly a tenth seen once. Sequencing was performed on PBMCs or a T cell subset sorted from them (not recorded which). The receptors stem from a man between 18 and 29 years old who had mild COVID-19 (a few samples of this study predate the infection). Cell type and time point are not known.

The J gene is TRBJ2-2, the V gene TRBV6-1; D remains unclear. The ends were cut back, 2 bases at V and 7 bases at J, with 8 bases in the middle. The CDR3 is 13 residues long. The germline V gene encodes CDR1 MNHNS and CDR2 SASEGT. CDR3 in DNA: TGTGCCAGCAGTGAACCCTGGATCGGGGAGCTGTTTTTT. It specifies CASSEPWIGELFF.

This clonotype was detected only a few times. CDR3 sequence (DNA): TGCAGTGCTACACGGACTCTGAACACTGAAGCTTTCTTT. Translating gives CSATRTLNTEAFF. V gene TRBV20-1 combines with J gene TRBJ1-1, with unresolved D. Germline lookup yields CDR1 DFQATT and CDR2 SNEGSKA (reference sequence). The CDR3 loop spans 13 amino acids. The ends were cut back, 4 bases at V and 0 bases at J, with 9 bases in the middle.

This sequence joins TRBV18 and TRBJ2-1; 8 bases are a match to TRBD2. The CDR3 has 15 amino acids. Germline-derived CDR1 and CDR2 are KGHSH and LQKENI. J was trimmed by 3 bases and V by 3 bases; bases with no gene match: 4. CDR3: CASSPGLGSYNEQFF. The CDR3 coding sequence is TGTGCCAGCTCACCGGGACTAGGTAGCTACAATGAGCAGTTCTTC. Full variable domain (remainder filled in from reference TRBV18 and TRBJ2-1): NAGVMQNPRHLVRRRGQEARLRCSPMKGHSHVYWYRQLPEEGLKFMVYLQKENIIDESGMPKERFSAEFPKEGPSILRIQQVVRGDSAAYFCASSPGLGSYNEQFFGPGTRLTVL.

This clonotype has more than one count but fewer than ten. The V and J genes are TRBV7-6 and TRBJ2-5; 7 nucleotides align to TRBD2. The CDR3 consists of 15 residues. Germline trimming cut 1 base from V and 8 bases from J; bases unmatched to any gene: 10. Per the germline V gene, CDR1 is SGHVS and CDR2 is FNYEAQ. Here the CDR3 DNA reads TGTGCCAGCAGCTTAGGAGCTAGCGGTCAGCTTACCCAGTACTTC. Its translation is CASSLGASGQLTQYF.

The rearrangement links TRBV27 to TRBJ2-7, with 9 nucleotides matching TRBD1. J lost 2 bases, V lost 0 bases, and 2 bases had no gene match. Germline V lookup: CDR1 MNHEY, CDR2 SMNVEV (reference sequence). The CDR3 has 15 amino acids. This chain's CDR3 is CASSLSGQGTYEQYV. The CDR3 region has the DNA TGTGCCAGCAGTTTATCGGGACAGGGAACCTACGAGCAGTACGTC.

This clonotype was recorded a few times. The chain is built from TRBV20-1 and TRBJ2-1, with D possibly called TRBD1 or TRBD2 (6 bases each). The V end was cut by 6 bases, the J end by 7 bases, with 19 bases between. The length of the CDR3 is 14 residues. Germline lookup yields CDR1 DFQATT and CDR2 SNEGSKA (reference sequence). The CDR3 sequence: CSAGGGRRGNEQFF. In DNA, the CDR3 is TGCAGTGCAGGGGGAGGCCGAAGGGGGAATGAGCAGTTCTTC.

The gene calls are TRBV3-1 and TRBJ2-1, with D perhaps matching TRBD1 (7 bases). Looked up from germline, CDR1 is LGHDT and CDR2 is YNNKEL (reference sequence). CDR3 length: 15 residues. V shed 4 bases and J shed 9 bases, with 19 bases lying between them. The CDR3 reads CASSLPGGGAGEQFF. The CDR3 DNA is TGTGCCAGCAGCCTACCTGGAGGGGGCGCCGGTGAGCAGTTCTTC.

This clonotype was picked up many times. This chain connects TRBV5-6 to TRBJ2-3; 8 bases match TRBD2. J was trimmed by 0 bases and V by 7 bases; bases with no gene match: 4. The CDR3 is made up of 14 amino acids. Germline assignment: CDR1 SGHDT and CDR2 YYEEEE. The CDR3 protein is CASGLAGSTDTQYF. CDR3 nucleotides: TGTGCCAGCGGGTTAGCGGGGAGCACAGATACGCAGTATTTT.

The sample holds a few counts of this clonotype. This chain uses TRBV20-1 with TRBJ2-5, with 7 bases aligning to TRBD2. This CDR3 is built from 13 residues. Germline lookup yields CDR1 DFQATT and CDR2 SNEGSKA (reference sequence). Losses at the gene ends were 3 bases for V and 4 bases for J; bases not matched to a gene: 5. The CDR3 protein is CSARQASGETQYF. The CDR3 region has the DNA TGCAGTGCTAGGCAGGCTAGCGGAGAGACCCAGTACTTC.

CDR3 sequence (DNA): TGCGCCAGCACTCGGGATAGCGGTGACAATGAGCAGTTCTTC. Translated, it gives CASTRDSGDNEQFF. This chain uses TRBV5-1 with TRBJ2-1, with a tentative D call TRBD2 (6 bases). V dropped 6 bases and J dropped 5 bases, with 15 bases sitting between them. The V gene's germline CDR1 is SGHRS and CDR2 YFSETQ. This CDR3 contains 14 residues.

The chain recombines TRBV24-1 with TRBJ2-5; 9 nucleotides line up with TRBD2. The V and J ends lost 3 bases and 5 bases, in that order; junction bases with no gene match: 3. The CDR3 length is 14 residues. In germline, CDR1 is KGHDR, CDR2 SFDVKD. The CDR3 region has the DNA TGTGCCACCAGTGATCCCCTAGCGGGGGAGACCCAGTACTTC. Amino acids: CATSDPLAGETQYF.

The sample holds many counts of this clonotype. The V and J genes are TRBV11-2 and TRBJ1-2; TRBD1 matches 9 bases. V gave up 0 bases and J gave up 3 bases; unmatched junction bases: 14. Germline CDR1 reads SGHAT; CDR2 reads FQNNGV. This CDR3 has 19 amino acids. The chain's CDR3 is CASSLEPPRDREVDYGYTF. The CDR3 nucleotides read TGTGCCAGCAGCTTAGAACCCCCCCGGGACAGGGAGGTAGACTATGGCTACACCTTC.

The CDR3 spells CASSLAGQTAFF. The CDR3 DNA reads as TGCGCCAGCAGCTTGGCCGGGCAAACCGCTTTCTTT. J is TRBJ1-1 and V is TRBV5-1; D remains unclear. V was cut by 0 bases and J by 11 bases, with 11 bases left in between. Germline V gene sequence: CDR1 SGHRS, CDR2 YFSETQ. The length of the CDR3 is 12 residues.

The chain uses TRBV5-1 and TRBJ2-1; D perhaps matches TRBD2 (6 bases). CDR3 length equals 15 residues. The germline V gene has CDR1 SGHRS and CDR2 YFSETQ. Trimming took off 5 bases at V and 3 bases at J, with 15 bases between the two ends. CDR3 DNA sequence: TGCGCCAGCAGGGCTAGCGTTTTTGTCTACAATGAGCAGTTCTTC. Translating it yields CASRASVFVYNEQFF. Based on the CDR3 plus reference TRBV5-1 and TRBJ2-1, the full variable domain is KAGVTQTPRYLIKTRGQQVTLSCSPISGHRSVSWYQQTPGQGLQFLFEYFSETQRNKGNFPGRFSGRQFSNSRSEMNVSTLELGDSALYLCASRASVFVYNEQFFGPGTRLTVL.

This clonotype was recorded at least ten times. The gene calls are TRBV6-1 and TRBJ2-5, with 13 nucleotides matching TRBD2. The CDR3 has 16 amino acids. The V gene's germline CDR1 is MNHNS and CDR2 SASEGT. Trimming removed 8 bases from V and 1 base from J; junction bases left unmatched: 7. CDR3 amino acids: CASRRTSGGLQETQYF. The DNA of the CDR3 is TGTGCCAGCCGACGGACTAGCGGGGGACTCCAAGAGACCCAGTACTTC.

In its sample, this clonotype was seen many times. V gene TRBV5-1 combines with J gene TRBJ2-1; D is undetermined. The V end was cut by 0 bases, the J end by 5 bases, with 6 bases between. CDR1 and CDR2 from the germline V gene are SGHRS and YFSETQ. The length of the CDR3 is 13 residues. The DNA of the CDR3 is TGCGCCAGCAGCTTGGACCCGAACAATGAGCAGTTCTTC. Encoded protein: CASSLDPNNEQFF.

The DNA of the CDR3 is TGCAGTGCTAGAGGGGGCAGTGGGGACCGCGCGGGGTACAGTGTTGATGGAAACACCATATATTTT. This translates into CSARGGSGDRAGYSVDGNTIYF. The genes are TRBV20-1 and TRBJ1-3; D perhaps matches TRBD1 (5 bases). Germline V CDR1 and CDR2: DFQATT, SNEGSKA (reference sequence). V shed 1 base and J shed 3 bases, with 34 bases lying between them. The CDR3 runs to 22 residues.

The gene calls are TRBV5-5 and TRBJ2-3, with D perhaps matching TRBD2 (5 bases). CDR3 size: 14 residues. Germline V gene data show CDR1 as SGHKS and CDR2 as YYEKEE (reference sequence). Between the trimmed V and J ends, which lost 1 base and 3 bases, there was a span of 9 bases. DNA of the CDR3: TGTGCCAGCAGCTTGAGAGGGATAACAGATACGCAGTATTTT. It specifies CASSLRGITDTQYF.

The chain carries TRBV7-9 and TRBJ1-2; 11 bases map to TRBD1. The V gene end was trimmed by 5 bases and the J gene end by 9 bases; junction bases not matched to a gene: 5. CDR1 and CDR2 from the germline V gene are SEHNR and FQNEAQ (reference sequence). The length of the CDR3 is 13 residues. The chain's CDR3 is CASSPGTGGSYTF. The CDR3 DNA reads TGTGCCAGCAGCCCCGGGACAGGGGGTAGCTACACCTTC.

This clonotype was detected only a few times. The chain carries TRBV7-2 and TRBJ2-3; D is ambiguous. This CDR3 has 12 residues. Germline values: CDR1 SGHTA, CDR2 FQGNSA. The V end was cut by 4 bases, the J end by 6 bases, with 8 bases between. Here the CDR3 reads CASSSTVDTQYF. For the CDR3, the DNA is TGTGCCAGCAGCTCCACCGTGGATACGCAGTATTTT.

The chain couples TRBV4-1 to TRBJ2-1; TRBD1 aligns across 7 bases. Germline assignment: CDR1 MGHRA and CDR2 YSYEKL. This CDR3 is built from 15 residues. Germline trimming cut 0 bases from V and 3 bases from J; bases unmatched to any gene: 2. CDR3 loop: CASSQDTGVYNEQFF. In DNA form, the CDR3 reads TGCGCCAGCAGCCAAGATACAGGGGTCTACAATGAGCAGTTCTTC.

This clonotype was observed many times. The chain carries TRBV5-1 and TRBJ2-1; D perhaps matches TRBD1 (5 bases). The germline gives CDR1 SGHRS, CDR2 YFSETQ. V was cut by 5 bases and J by 7 bases, with 19 bases left in between. This CDR3 region has 15 residues. CDR3 in DNA: TGCGCCAGCAGTCATCGACCTGACTGGACAAATGAGCAGTTCTTC. The encoded protein is CASSHRPDWTNEQFF.

This clonotype was recorded many times. The rearrangement uses TRBV12-3 or TRBV12-4 and TRBJ2-3; unclear D gene. There are 15 residues in the CDR3. The V gene lost 5 bases and the J gene lost 2 bases, with 14 bases spanning the gap. The CDR3 spells CASSSSRVPTDTQYF. For the CDR3, the DNA is TGTGCCAGCAGTAGTAGTCGGGTCCCCACAGATACGCAGTATTTT.